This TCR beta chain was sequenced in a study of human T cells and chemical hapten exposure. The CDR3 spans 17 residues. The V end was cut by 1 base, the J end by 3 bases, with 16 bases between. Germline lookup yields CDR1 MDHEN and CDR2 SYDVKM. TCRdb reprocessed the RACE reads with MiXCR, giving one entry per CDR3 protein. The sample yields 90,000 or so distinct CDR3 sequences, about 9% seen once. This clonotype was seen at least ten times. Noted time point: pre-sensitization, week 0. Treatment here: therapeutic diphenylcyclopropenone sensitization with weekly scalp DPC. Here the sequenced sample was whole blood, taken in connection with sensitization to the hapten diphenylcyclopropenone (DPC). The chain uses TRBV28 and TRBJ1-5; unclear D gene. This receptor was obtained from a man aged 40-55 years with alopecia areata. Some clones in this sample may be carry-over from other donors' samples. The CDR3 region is CASSLLIGPASNQPQHF. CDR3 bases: TGTGCCAGCAGTTTATTGATTGGACCGGCATCCAATCAGCCCCAGCATTTT.